This T cell receptor (beta chain) was captured by sequencing in a study of naive CD8 T cells in extremely preterm neonates. Study-level points and caveats: Preterm CDR3s were shorter than older groups', with fewer N additions and less trimming.

Libraries were prepared by immunoSEQ multiplex PCR; TCRdb keeps only in-frame clonotypes and omits some of them. The data contain about 5,000 clones, roughly 95% of them singletons. In the case of this clone: Its matching antigen is unknown.

CDR1 and CDR2 from the germline V gene are MDHEN and SYDVKM. Trimming cost V 3 bases and J 4 bases, with 15 bases left between them. The length of the CDR3 is 15 residues. Extremely preterm births at roughly 22-28 weeks of gestation supplied the samples. Sorted naive CD8+ T cell numbers ranged ~19,000 to ~100,000. The TCR was taken from a boy who was born preterm. This chain joins TRBV28 and TRBJ1-2; D is perhaps TRBD1 (6 bases). Sequencing used naive CD8+ T cells from cord blood. The CDR3 is CASSFNPGGGYGYTF. The CDR3 region has the DNA TGTGCCAGCAGTTTTAATCCGGGAGGGGGCTATGGCTACACCTTC.